This T cell receptor (beta chain) was captured in a study of cytomegalovirus exposure and HLA in healthy donors. Assay used: immunoSEQ multiplex PCR; TCRdb lists only in-frame clones, some missing. The top ten clones hold under 0.4% of a sample with under 300,000 clones, 85% to 90% of them seen once. Germline V CDR1 and CDR2: SGHVS, FQNEAQ. The CDR3 runs 17 residues. The V end lost 2 bases, the J end lost 6 bases, and 20 bases lay between the germline ends. This TCR came from a woman aged 18-35 years in good health and CMV-seronegative. Specimen: PBMCs. The chain joins TRBV7-8 to TRBJ2-1; D perhaps matches TRBD2 (6 bases). CDR3 DNA sequence: TGTGCCAGCAGCTTAAAGGCCCCGGGAGTGGGACCCAATGAGCAGTTCTTC. It specifies CASSLKAPGVGPNEQFF.